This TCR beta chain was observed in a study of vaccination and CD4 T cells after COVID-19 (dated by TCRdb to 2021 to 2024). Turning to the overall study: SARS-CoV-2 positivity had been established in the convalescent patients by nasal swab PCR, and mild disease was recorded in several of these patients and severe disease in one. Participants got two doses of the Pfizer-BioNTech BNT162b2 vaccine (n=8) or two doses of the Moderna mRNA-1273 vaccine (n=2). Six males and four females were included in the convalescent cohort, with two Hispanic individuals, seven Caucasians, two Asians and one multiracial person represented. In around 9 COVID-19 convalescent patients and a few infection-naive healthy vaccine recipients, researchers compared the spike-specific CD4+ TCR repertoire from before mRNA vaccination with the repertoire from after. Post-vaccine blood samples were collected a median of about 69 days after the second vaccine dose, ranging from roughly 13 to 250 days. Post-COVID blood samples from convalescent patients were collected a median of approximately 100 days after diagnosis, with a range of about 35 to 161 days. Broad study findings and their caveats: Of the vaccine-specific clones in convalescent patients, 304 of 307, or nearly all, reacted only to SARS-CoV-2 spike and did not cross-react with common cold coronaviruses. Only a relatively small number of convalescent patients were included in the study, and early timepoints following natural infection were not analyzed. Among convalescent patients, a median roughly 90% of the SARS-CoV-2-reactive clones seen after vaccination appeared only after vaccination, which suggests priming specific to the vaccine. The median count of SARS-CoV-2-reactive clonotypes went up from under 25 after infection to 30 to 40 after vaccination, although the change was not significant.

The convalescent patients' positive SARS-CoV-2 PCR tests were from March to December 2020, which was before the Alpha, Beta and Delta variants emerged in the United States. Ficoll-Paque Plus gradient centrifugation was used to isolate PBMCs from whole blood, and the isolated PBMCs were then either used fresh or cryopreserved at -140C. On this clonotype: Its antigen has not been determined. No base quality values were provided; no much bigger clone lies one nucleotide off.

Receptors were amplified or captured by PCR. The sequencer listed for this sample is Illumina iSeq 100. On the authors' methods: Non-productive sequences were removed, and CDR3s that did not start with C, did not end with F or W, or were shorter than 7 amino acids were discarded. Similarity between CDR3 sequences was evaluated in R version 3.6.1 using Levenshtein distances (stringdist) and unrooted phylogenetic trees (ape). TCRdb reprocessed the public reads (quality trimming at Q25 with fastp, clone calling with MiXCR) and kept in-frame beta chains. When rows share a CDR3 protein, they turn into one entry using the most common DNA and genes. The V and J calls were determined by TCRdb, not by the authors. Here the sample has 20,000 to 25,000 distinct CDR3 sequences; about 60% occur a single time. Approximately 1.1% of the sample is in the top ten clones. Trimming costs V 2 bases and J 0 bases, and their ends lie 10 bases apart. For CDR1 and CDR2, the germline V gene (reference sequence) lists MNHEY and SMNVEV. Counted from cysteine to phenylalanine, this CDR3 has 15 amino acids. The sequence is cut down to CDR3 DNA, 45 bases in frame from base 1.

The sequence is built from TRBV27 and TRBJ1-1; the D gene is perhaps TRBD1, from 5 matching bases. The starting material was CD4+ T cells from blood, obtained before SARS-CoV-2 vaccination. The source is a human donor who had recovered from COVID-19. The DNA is TGTGCCAGCAGTTTAATGTCGGACATGAACACTGAAGCTTTCTTT. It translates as CASSLMSDMNTEAFF.